One sample yielded the 28 T cell receptor beta chains listed below, sequenced in a study of beta chain features in type 1 diabetes. Regarding the study as a whole: TCRB CDR3 length was moderately but significantly reduced in all four CD4+ subsets of Type 1 diabetes patients.

Their target antigens are unknown. Reverse transcription of all isolated RNA meant that expressed TCRB transcripts were sequenced. The data were produced by immunoSEQ multiplex PCR, yet TCRdb's version contains in-frame clones alone and is incomplete. The sample carries roughly 290,000 clones, 15% recorded once. Sequences were obtained from naive CD4+ T cells from blood. The receptors stem from a man aged 18-30 years with type 1 diabetes.

In its sample, this clone was seen a few times. The CDR3 sequence: CASNTPRGSGWADTQYF. The CDR3 nucleotides read TGTGCCAGTAACACGCCGAGGGGTAGCGGGTGGGCAGATACGCAGTATTTT. This chain connects TRBV19 to TRBJ2-3, with TRBD2 identical over 7 bases. CDR3 length: 17 amino acids. After removal of 7 bases from V and 4 bases from J, the junction contained 17 bases not matched to a gene. Per the germline V gene, CDR1 is LNHDA and CDR2 is SQIVND (reference sequence).

This clone was observed a handful of times. The chain links TRBV5-1 to TRBJ2-5, with D possibly being TRBD1 (7 bases). Germline loops: CDR1 SGHRS, CDR2 YFSETQ. The CDR3 extends over 14 amino acids. V shed 4 bases and J shed 2 bases, with 12 bases lying between them. CDR3 amino acids: CASSRGTVQETQYF. The CDR3 nucleotides read TGCGCCAGCAGCCGGGGGACAGTTCAAGAGACCCAGTACTTC.

This clone was seen a handful of times. This sequence joins TRBV29-1 and TRBJ1-3, with unresolved D. The V gene's germline CDR1 is SQVTM and CDR2 ANQGSEA. The CDR3 is 12 amino acids. V was shortened by 7 bases and J by 4 bases, with 11 bases between the two germline ends. The CDR3 DNA reads as TGCAGCGGCGGAGTTGGAGGAAACACCATATATTTT. Amino acids: CSGGVGGNTIYF.

V usage is TRBV6-6 and J usage is TRBJ2-1; TRBD2 matches 9 bases. J lost 7 bases, V lost 2 bases, and 6 bases had no gene match. CDR1 is MNHNY and CDR2 is SVGAGI in the germline V gene (reference sequence). CDR3 length: 15 residues. The CDR3 reads CASSYGTSSLNEQFF. Here the CDR3 DNA reads TGTGCCAGCAGTTACGGGACTAGCTCTTTGAATGAGCAGTTCTTC.

The V gene is TRBV2, the J gene TRBJ1-6; D gene uncertain. Germline V gene sequence: CDR1 SNHLY, CDR2 FYNNEI. The V and J ends lost 7 bases and 10 bases respectively, with 17 bases between them. The CDR3 has 14 residues. The CDR3: CASTPALVVSPLHF. The CDR3 DNA follows: TGTGCCAGCACCCCGGCTCTAGTGGTCTCACCCCTCCACTTT.

CDR3: CASSFRTGGWETQYF. The CDR3 nucleotides are TGTGCCAGCAGTTTCCGGACAGGGGGCTGGGAGACCCAGTACTTC. This chain uses TRBV27 with TRBJ2-5, with TRBD1 identical over 11 bases. Germline V lookup: CDR1 MNHEY, CDR2 SMNVEV (reference sequence). The CDR3 covers 15 residues. After removal of 3 bases from V and 5 bases from J, the junction contained 5 bases not matched to a gene.

This clone has just a few counts. J is TRBJ1-5 and V is TRBV28, with TRBD1 matching over 8 bases. V was clipped by 4 bases and J by 1 base; unmatched bases: 3. Germline values: CDR1 MDHEN, CDR2 SYDVKM. The CDR3 contains 15 residues. DNA for the CDR3: TGTGCCAGCAGTTCAGGGGGCTTCAGCAATCAGCCCCAGCATTTT. Translation gives CASSSGGFSNQPQHF.

This clone was detected only a few times. The rearrangement uses TRBV5-6 and TRBJ1-1; possible D gene TRBD1, 6 bases. V lost 4 bases to trimming and J lost 3 bases, with 10 bases between them. CDR1 is SGHDT and CDR2 is YYEEEE in the germline V gene. The CDR3 consists of 13 residues. The CDR3 DNA is TGTGCCAGCAGCCAAAACAGGGACACTGAAGCTTTCTTT. As protein: CASSQNRDTEAFF.

This clone appeared a few times. The rearrangement uses TRBV2 and TRBJ2-7; D is possibly TRBD2 (6 bases). The CDR3 totals 14 residues. The germline V gene encodes CDR1 SNHLY and CDR2 FYNNEI. Trimming removed 11 bases from V and 0 bases from J, with 17 bases in between. The CDR3 sequence: CAGVRDSSSYEQYF. CDR3 DNA sequence: TGTGCCGGGGTAAGGGACTCGAGCTCCTACGAGCAGTACTTC.

This clone was found a few times. V gene TRBV7-9 combines with J gene TRBJ1-2; D uncertain. Looked up from germline, CDR1 is SEHNR and CDR2 is FQNEAQ (reference sequence). V gave up 7 bases and J gave up 8 bases, with 14 bases separating them. The CDR3 extends over 12 amino acids. The CDR3 loop reads CASTPNGRGYTF. The DNA for the CDR3 is TGTGCCAGCACCCCAAATGGGCGCGGCTACACCTTC.

V gene TRBV5-1 combines with J gene TRBJ1-1; 9 bases match TRBD1. Germline lookup yields CDR1 SGHRS and CDR2 YFSETQ. The CDR3 is 14 amino acids. Trimming took 4 bases from V and 5 from J; bases not matched to a gene: 6. CDR3: CASSHRGQGTEAFF. In nucleotides, the CDR3 is TGCGCCAGCAGCCACAGGGGGCAGGGGACTGAAGCTTTCTTT.

This rearrangement joins TRBV5-1 to TRBJ2-1, with 7 nucleotides matching TRBD2. The CDR3 is 16 amino acids. J gave up 7 bases and V 0 bases, and 10 bases lay outside the gene matches. Germline lookup yields CDR1 SGHRS and CDR2 YFSETQ. The CDR3, as DNA: TGCGCCAGCAGCTTGGCCGGGCCTAGCGGCCAAAATGAGCAGTTCTTC. It specifies CASSLAGPSGQNEQFF.

The table lists this clone with a few counts. The genes are TRBV7-2 and TRBJ2-5; D is unresolved. V lost 3 bases, J lost 5 bases, and 13 bases lay in between. This CDR3 has 14 residues. In germline, CDR1 is SGHTA, CDR2 FQGNSA. The CDR3 DNA reads TGTGCCAGCAGCTTTTCTGTTTCCGGGGAGACCCAGTACTTC. Its translation is CASSFSVSGETQYF. Full variable domain (missing parts from reference TRBV7-2 and TRBJ2-5): GAGVSQSPSNKVTEKGKDVELRCDPISGHTALYWYRQSLGQGLEFLIYFQGNSAPDKSGLPSDRFSAERTGGSVSTLTIQRTQQEDSAVYLCASSFSVSGETQYFGPGTRLLVL.

The J gene is TRBJ1-4, the V gene TRBV30; the D gene is possibly TRBD1 (6 bases). The CDR3 runs to 11 residues. The V and J ends lost 2 bases and 10 bases respectively, with 8 bases between them. Germline-derived CDR1 and CDR2 are GTSNPN and SVGIG (reference sequence). The CDR3 reads CAWSTQGKLFF. CDR3 nucleotide sequence: TGTGCCTGGAGTACACAGGGAAAACTGTTTTTT.

This clone was found a few times. The genes are TRBV5-4 and TRBJ1-1; D is uncertain. The V end lost 3 bases, the J end lost 1 base, and 13 bases lay between the germline ends. CDR3 length: 15 residues. Germline values: CDR1 SGHNT, CDR2 YYREEE (reference sequence). CDR3 in DNA: TGTGCCAGCAGCTCGCCCCAGGATGGGAACACTGAAGCTTTCTTT. Translating it yields CASSSPQDGNTEAFF.

The rearrangement uses TRBV9 and TRBJ2-1; 8 bases line up with TRBD2. Germline CDR1 SGDLS, CDR2 YYNGEE. Germline trimming cut 4 bases from V and 0 bases from J; bases unmatched to any gene: 6. The CDR3 has 16 amino acids. In DNA form, the CDR3 reads TGTGCCAGCAGCTTCAGACGGGGGGGCTCCTACAATGAGCAGTTCTTC. Encoded protein: CASSFRRGGSYNEQFF.

The chain carries TRBV29-1 and TRBJ2-3; D is unresolved. CDR1 and CDR2 from the germline V gene are SQVTM and ANQGSEA. The CDR3 is 14 amino acids. Trimming cost V 4 bases and J 3 bases, with 14 bases left between them. The DNA of the CDR3 is TGCAGCGTTGGTCTTCAATTGCAGACAGATACGCAGTATTTT. Translation gives CSVGLQLQTDTQYF.

A few counts support this clone. V and J are TRBV7-2 and TRBJ2-7; 9 bases match TRBD1. Losses at the gene ends were 0 bases for V and 5 bases for J; bases not matched to a gene: 8. Germline CDR1 is SGHTA and CDR2 is FQGNSA. The CDR3 is 16 amino acids. DNA of the CDR3: TGTGCCAGCAGCTTAGCGACCGGGACAGGGTGGAACGAGCAGTACTTC. It yields the protein CASSLATGTGWNEQYF.

J is TRBJ2-2 and V is TRBV7-2; TRBD2 matches at 7 bases. The germline V gene encodes CDR1 SGHTA and CDR2 FQGNSA. This CDR3 contains 14 residues. V shed 6 bases and J 4 bases; nucleotides not matched to a gene: 5. DNA for the CDR3: TGTGCCAGCAGAAGGGAGGGCGGCACCGGGGAGCTGTTTTTT. It translates to CASRREGGTGELFF.

This clone was seen more than once but under ten times. The gene calls are TRBV29-1 and TRBJ2-7, with D possibly being TRBD1 (6 bases). V lost 4 bases, J lost 2 bases, and 12 bases lay in between. Germline CDR1 and CDR2: SQVTM and ANQGSEA. The CDR3 runs 13 residues. CDR3 sequence: CSVGVRGTYEQYF. For the CDR3, the DNA is TGCAGCGTTGGAGTCAGGGGCACCTACGAGCAGTACTTC.

This clone was seen a few times. The chain combines TRBV7-9 with TRBJ1-1; D remains unclear. CDR3 length: 15 residues. Germline V gives CDR1 SEHNR, CDR2 FQNEAQ (reference sequence). V was pared by 1 base and J by 4 bases, with 13 bases between. This CDR3 is CASSLVRGWGTEAFF. The CDR3 nucleotides read TGTGCCAGCAGCTTAGTACGCGGGTGGGGCACTGAAGCTTTCTTT.

The V call is TRBV7-6, the J call TRBJ2-7; 11 bases agree with TRBD1. With V trimmed by 6 bases and J by 6 bases, 7 bases remained unmatched. The CDR3 contains 14 residues. CDR1 is SGHVS and CDR2 is FNYEAQ in the germline V gene. CDR3 sequence: CASSTPGQGGEQYF. In nucleotides, the CDR3 is TGTGCCAGCAGTACGCCGGGACAGGGGGGCGAGCAGTACTTC.

The table lists this clone with a few counts. The chain has TRBV9 and TRBJ2-1; 9 nucleotides line up with TRBD2. V shed 0 bases and J 4 bases; nucleotides not matched to a gene: 2. The length of the CDR3 is 15 residues. Germline V gene sequence: CDR1 SGDLS, CDR2 YYNGEE. CDR3 nucleotides: TGTGCCAGCAGCGTAGGCGGGAGGGAGTACAATGAGCAGTTCTTC. Translation gives CASSVGGREYNEQFF. The whole variable domain, remainder taken from reference TRBV9 and TRBJ2-1, is DSGVTQTPKHLITATGQRVTLRCSPRSGDLSVYWYQQSLDQGLQFLIQYYNGEERAKGNILERFSAQQFPDLHSELNLSSLELGDSALYFCASSVGGREYNEQFFGPGTRLTVL.

A few counts support this clone. The chain links TRBV15 to TRBJ2-7; TRBD1 agrees at 9 bases. The CDR3 runs 15 residues. Per germline, CDR1 LNHNV and CDR2 YYDKDF (reference sequence). V was clipped by 8 bases and J by 3 bases; unmatched bases: 11. CDR3 nucleotides: TGTGCCACCGGCTACCCGGGACAGGGTTTCTACGAGCAGTACTTC. Translation gives CATGYPGQGFYEQYF. The whole variable domain, filled in from reference TRBV15 and TRBJ2-7, reads DAMVIQNPRYQVTQFGKPVTLSCSQTLNHNVMYWYQQKSSQAPKLLFHYYDKDFNNEADTPDNFQSRRPNTSFCFLDIRSPGLGDTAMYLCATGYPGQGFYEQYFGPGTRLTVT.

A few counts support this clone. CDR3 nucleotides: TGTGCCAGCAGTTTACGTCCGGGAGGCGCCTACGAGCAGTACTTC. This encodes CASSLRPGGAYEQYF. The rearrangement joins TRBV27 to TRBJ2-7; 7 bases agree with TRBD2. The CDR3 is made up of 15 amino acids. Germline V gene lookup returns CDR1 MNHEY and CDR2 SMNVEV (reference sequence). Trimming took 2 bases from V and 2 from J; bases not matched to a gene: 6.

The V gene is TRBV21-1, the J gene TRBJ2-7; TRBD2 is the table's D call, not checked against the DNA. TRBV21-1 is a recognized pseudogene. The CDR3 spans 14 residues. CDR3 sequence (DNA): TGTGCCAGCAAGACCGGGACTAGACCCTACGAGCAGTACTTC. Translation: CASKTGTRPYEQYF.

The chain recombines TRBV30 with TRBJ1-5; the D is unclear. V shed 2 bases and J shed 3 bases, with 14 bases lying between them. This CDR3 region has 15 residues. Looked up from germline, CDR1 is GTSNPN and CDR2 is SVGIG (reference sequence). The CDR3 nucleotides read TGTGCCTGGAGTAGCGGACTCTACAACAATCAGCCCCAGCATTTT. This gives the protein CAWSSGLYNNQPQHF.

The rearrangement uses TRBV5-8 and TRBJ1-2, with D possibly matching TRBD1 (6 bases). The V end lost 1 base, the J end lost 8 bases, and 12 bases lay between the germline ends. The CDR3 extends over 13 amino acids. Germline-derived CDR1 and CDR2 are SGHTS and YDEGEE. The DNA of the CDR3 is TGTGCCAGCAGCTTGCAGGGGCTGAGAGGCTACACCTTC. It yields the protein CASSLQGLRGYTF.